Described below is a single T cell receptor beta chain sequence and its context. Its cognate antigen is unknown. This sample was included in a study of CD8 T cells in ankylosing spondylitis. Study-wide findings and caveats: Apparently characteristic of ankylosing spondylitis blood was a TCR beta motif (eight highly homologous variants). Earlier literature documents some of the motif variants in reactive arthritis synovial fluid and blood.

Quantitative 5'-RACE was performed with molecular barcodes, and it yielded the TCR beta libraries. TCRdb ran MiXCR on the 5' RACE reads and lists one entry per CDR3 protein. Of 650,000 to 800,000 distinct CDR3 sequences in the sample, 15% to 20% were seen once. Trimming took 5 bases from V and 0 from J, leaving 11 bases between them. Per germline, CDR1 DFQATT and CDR2 SNEGSKA (reference sequence). The CDR3 loop spans 15 amino acids. The rearrangement uses TRBV20-1 and TRBJ1-6, with D maybe TRBD1 (6 bases). The material sequenced was blood, either unsorted or a sorted T cell fraction (not recorded which). The receptor comes from a male donor with ankylosing spondylitis. Here the CDR3 reads CSAGQQSSYNSPLHF. In DNA, the CDR3 is TGCAGTGCTGGACAGCAGAGCTCCTATAATTCACCCCTCCACTTT.